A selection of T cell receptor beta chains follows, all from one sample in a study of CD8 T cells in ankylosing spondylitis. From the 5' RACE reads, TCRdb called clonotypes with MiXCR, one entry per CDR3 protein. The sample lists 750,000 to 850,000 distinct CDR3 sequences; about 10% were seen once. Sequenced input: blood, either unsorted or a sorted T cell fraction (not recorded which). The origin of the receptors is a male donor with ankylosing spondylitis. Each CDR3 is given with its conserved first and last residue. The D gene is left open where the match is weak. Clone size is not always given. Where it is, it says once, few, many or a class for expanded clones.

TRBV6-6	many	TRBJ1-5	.	TGTGCCAGCAGTTACTTAGAGGGGTCCGGGCATTTT	CASSYLEGSGHF
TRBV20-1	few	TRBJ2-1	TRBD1	TGCAGTGCTAGAGAAAACAGGGGCCTGAGTGAGCAGTTCTTC	CSARENRGLSEQFF
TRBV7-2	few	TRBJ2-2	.	TGTGCCAGCAGCTCTAGACACACCGGGGAGCTGTTTTTT	CASSSRHTGELFF
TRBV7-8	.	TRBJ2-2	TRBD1	TGTGCCAGCAGCATCCTCCCGGGACAGGACCACACCGGGGAGCTGTTTTTT	CASSILPGQDHTGELFF
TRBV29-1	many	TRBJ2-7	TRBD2	TGCAGCGTTGAAGGCTGGACTAGCGGGAACTCCTACGAGCAGTACTTC	CSVEGWTSGNSYEQYF
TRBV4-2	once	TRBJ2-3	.	TGTGCCAGCAGCCAAGCGGTCAGCCGCGAGTCGCAGTATTTT	CASSQAVSRESQYF
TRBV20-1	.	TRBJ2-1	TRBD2	TGCAGTGCTAGTAGCGGGAGGGCGAGTGAGCAGTTCTTC	CSASSGRASEQFF
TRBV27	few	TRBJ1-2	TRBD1	TGTGCCAGCAGTACCCACAGGGGGAGCGACTATGGCTACACCTTC	CASSTHRGSDYGYTF
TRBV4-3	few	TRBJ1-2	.	TGCGCCAGCAGCCAAGATCCGGGACGGGATCCAAACGACTTC	CASSQDPGRDPNDF
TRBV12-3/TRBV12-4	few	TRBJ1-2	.	TGTGCCAGTACACTGAGGGGCAGGAATGCGAACTATGGCTACACCTTC	CASTLRGRNANYGYTF
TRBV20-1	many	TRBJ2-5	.	TGCAGTGCTAGAAAGGGGGGGACCCAAGAGACCCAGTACTTC	CSARKGGTQETQYF
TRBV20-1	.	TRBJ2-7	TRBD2	TGCAGTGCCATATCGGGACTAGCGGGAGACGAGCAGTACTTC	CSAISGLAGDEQYF
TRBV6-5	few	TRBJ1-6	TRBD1	TGTGCCAGCAGTTACTGGGACAGGGCCTCACCCCTCCACTTT	CASSYWDRASPLHF
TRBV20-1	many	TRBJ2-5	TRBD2	TGCAGTGCACGCCGGGGGGGCCGGGAGACCCAGTACTTC	CSARRGGRETQYF
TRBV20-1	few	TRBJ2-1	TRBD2	TGCAGTGCATCCGTAGCGGGGAACGAGTACAATGAGCAGTTCTTC	CSASVAGNEYNEQFF
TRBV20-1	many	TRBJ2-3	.	TGCAGTGCGAGGATGGGGGCCAGGGTAGATACGCAGTATTTT	CSARMGARVDTQYF
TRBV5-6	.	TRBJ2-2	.	TGTGCCAGCAGCTTTTTCGAGGGAGTAACCGGGGAGCTGTTTTTT	CASSFFEGVTGELFF
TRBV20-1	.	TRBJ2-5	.	TGCAGTCTGATTGGGCTAGCGATCCGCGGAGAGACCCAGTACTTC	CSLIGLAIRGETQYF
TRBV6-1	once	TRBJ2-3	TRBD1	TGTGCCAGCCGGACGGACAGGGGGCTAGGCACAGATACGCAGTATTTT	CASRTDRGLGTDTQYF
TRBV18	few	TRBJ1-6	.	TGTGCCAGCTCACAACAGGAGGGTGGTAATTCACCCCTCCACTTT	CASSQQEGGNSPLHF
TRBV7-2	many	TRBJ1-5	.	TGTGCCAGCAGTCCTAGTACGGCGCAGCCCCAGCATTTT	CASSPSTAQPQHF
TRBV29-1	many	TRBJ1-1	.	TGCAGCGTTGAGGAGGACAAAAGGAACACTGAAGCTTTCTTT	CSVEEDKRNTEAFF
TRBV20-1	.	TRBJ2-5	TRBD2	TGCAGTGCTCCTCCCGGGACTAGCGGGGACCCGTACCAAGAGACCCAGTACTTC	CSAPPGTSGDPYQETQYF
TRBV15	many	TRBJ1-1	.	TGTGCCACCAGCAGAGATCCCCTGAACACTGAAGCTTTCTTT	CATSRDPLNTEAFF
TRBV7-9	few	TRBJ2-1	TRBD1	TGTGCCAGCAGATCTATCGGGACAGGGGGTGATGAGCAGTTCTTC	CASRSIGTGGDEQFF
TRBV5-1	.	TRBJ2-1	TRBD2	TGCGCCAGCAGACCCAGACTAGCGGAGGGTACGTACAATGAGCAGTTCTTC	CASRPRLAEGTYNEQFF
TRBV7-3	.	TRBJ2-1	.	TGTGCCAGCAGCCCAAGTGGGGTTTTGCAGTTCTTC	CASSPSGVLQFF
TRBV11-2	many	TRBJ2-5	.	TGTGCCAGCAGCTCTGTAGCGGAAGAGACCCAGTACTTC	CASSSVAEETQYF
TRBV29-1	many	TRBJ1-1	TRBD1	TGCAGCGGACAGGGAGGGAGCATGAACACTGAAGCTTTCTTT	CSGQGGSMNTEAFF
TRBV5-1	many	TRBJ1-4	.	TGCGCCAGCAGCTTGACCAGAGCAACTAATGAAAAACTGTTTTTT	CASSLTRATNEKLFF
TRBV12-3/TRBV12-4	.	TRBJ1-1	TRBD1	TGTGCCAGCAGTATCGACAGGGGATGGATAACTGAAGCTTTCTTT	CASSIDRGWITEAFF
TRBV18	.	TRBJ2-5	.	TGTGCCAGCTCACCACCAGATGGAGAGACCCAGTACTTC	CASSPPDGETQYF
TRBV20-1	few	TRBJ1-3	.	TGCAGTGCTAGAGATCAAGGGGGAAACACCATATATTTT	CSARDQGGNTIYF
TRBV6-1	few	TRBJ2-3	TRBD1	TGTGCCTGTGAAAGGGACAGCCGCACAGATACGCAGTATTTT	CACERDSRTDTQYF
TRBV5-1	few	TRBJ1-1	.	TGCGCCAGCAGCACGGCCGTTACCATGAACACTGAAGCTTTCTTT	CASSTAVTMNTEAFF
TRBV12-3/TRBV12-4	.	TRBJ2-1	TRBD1	TGTGCCAGCAGCCAAAGGACAGGGGCGACCTCCTACAATGAGCAGTTCTTC	CASSQRTGATSYNEQFF
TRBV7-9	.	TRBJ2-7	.	TGTGCCAGCAGCTTAGAAACTAATTACGAGCAGTACTTC	CASSLETNYEQYF
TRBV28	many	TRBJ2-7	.	TGTGCCAGCTCCGGGGGATGGGGTTACGAGCAGTACTTC	CASSGGWGYEQYF
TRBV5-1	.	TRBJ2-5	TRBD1	TGCGCCAGCAGCTGGGACAGGCCCCGGGAGACCCAGTACTTC	CASSWDRPRETQYF
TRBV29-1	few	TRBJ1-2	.	TGCAGCGTGGACGAGTATGGCTACACCTTC	CSVDEYGYTF
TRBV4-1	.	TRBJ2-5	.	TGCGCCAGCAGGCAACAGGCTACCTTCGGAGTGGAGACCCAGTACTTC	CASRQQATFGVETQYF
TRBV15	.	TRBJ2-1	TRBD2	TGTGCCACCAGCAGAGTCGGCGGGAGGCTCTTGAATGAGCAGTTCTTC	CATSRVGGRLLNEQFF
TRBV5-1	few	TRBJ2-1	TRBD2	TGCGCCAGCAGCTTGGCCGGGGGGGACAATGAGCAGTTCTTC	CASSLAGGDNEQFF
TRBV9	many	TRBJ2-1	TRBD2	TGTGCCAGCAGCGTAGCTGCTAGCGGGAGCCGGTACAATGAGCAGTTCTTC	CASSVAASGSRYNEQFF
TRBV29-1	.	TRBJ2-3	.	TGCAGCGCCGCCGGTACAGTACCTTCAGATACGCAGTATTTT	CSAAGTVPSDTQYF